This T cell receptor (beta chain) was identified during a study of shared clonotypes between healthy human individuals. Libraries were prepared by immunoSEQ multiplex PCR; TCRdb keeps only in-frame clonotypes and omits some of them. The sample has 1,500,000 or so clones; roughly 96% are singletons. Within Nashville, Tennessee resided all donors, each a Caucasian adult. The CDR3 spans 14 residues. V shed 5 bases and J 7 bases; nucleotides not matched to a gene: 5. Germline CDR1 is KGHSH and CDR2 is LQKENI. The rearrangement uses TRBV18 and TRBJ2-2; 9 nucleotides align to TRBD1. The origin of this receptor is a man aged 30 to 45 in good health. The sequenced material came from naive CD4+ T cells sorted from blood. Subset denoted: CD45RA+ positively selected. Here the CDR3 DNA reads TGTGCCAGCTCATTCACAGGGGGCAACGGGGAGCTGTTTTTT. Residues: CASSFTGGNGELFF.